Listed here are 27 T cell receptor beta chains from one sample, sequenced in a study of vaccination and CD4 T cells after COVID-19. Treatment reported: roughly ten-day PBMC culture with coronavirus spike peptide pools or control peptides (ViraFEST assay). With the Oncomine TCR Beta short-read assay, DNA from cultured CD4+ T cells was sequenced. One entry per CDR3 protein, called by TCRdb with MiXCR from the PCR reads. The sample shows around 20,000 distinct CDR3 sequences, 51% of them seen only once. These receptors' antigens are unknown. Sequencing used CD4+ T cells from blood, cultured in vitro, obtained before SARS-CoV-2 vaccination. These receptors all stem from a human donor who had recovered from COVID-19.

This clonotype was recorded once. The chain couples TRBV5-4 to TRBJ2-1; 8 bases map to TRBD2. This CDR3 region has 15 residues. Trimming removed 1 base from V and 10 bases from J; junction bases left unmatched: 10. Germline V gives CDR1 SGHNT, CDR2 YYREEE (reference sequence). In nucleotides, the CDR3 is TGTGCCAGCAGCTTGCTATCCGGGACTAGTCTCGAGCAGTTCTTC. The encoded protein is CASSLLSGTSLEQFF.

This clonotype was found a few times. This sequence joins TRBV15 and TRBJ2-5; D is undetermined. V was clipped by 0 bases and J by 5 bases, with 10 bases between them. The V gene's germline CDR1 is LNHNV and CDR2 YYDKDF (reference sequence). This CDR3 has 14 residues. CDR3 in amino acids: CATSRDFSSETQYF. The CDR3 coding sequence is TGTGCCACCAGCAGAGATTTCAGCTCGGAGACCCAGTACTTC.

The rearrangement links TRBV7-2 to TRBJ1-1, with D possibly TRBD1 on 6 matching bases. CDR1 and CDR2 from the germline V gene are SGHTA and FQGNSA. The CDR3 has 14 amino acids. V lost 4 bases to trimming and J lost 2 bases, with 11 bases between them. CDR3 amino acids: CASSYRGGNTEAFF. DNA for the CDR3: TGTGCCAGCAGCTACCGAGGGGGAAACACTGAAGCTTTCTTT.

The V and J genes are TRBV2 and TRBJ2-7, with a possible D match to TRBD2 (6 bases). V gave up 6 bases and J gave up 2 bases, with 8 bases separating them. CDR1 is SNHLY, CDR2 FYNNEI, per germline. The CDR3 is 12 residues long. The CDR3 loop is CASRGGTYEQYF. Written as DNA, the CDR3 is TGTGCCAGCAGGGGGGGTACCTACGAGCAGTACTTC. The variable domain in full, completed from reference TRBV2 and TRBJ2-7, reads EPEVTQTPSHQVTQMGQEVILRCVPISNHLYFYWYRQILGQKVEFLVSFYNNEISEKSEIFDDQFSVERPDGSNFTLKIRSTKLEDSAMYFCASRGGTYEQYFGPGTRLTVT.

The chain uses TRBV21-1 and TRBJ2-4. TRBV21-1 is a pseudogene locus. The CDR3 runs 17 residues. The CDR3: CASSNRFTDLAKNIQYF. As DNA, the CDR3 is TGTGCCAGCAGCAATAGGTTTACAGATCTAGCCAAAAACATTCAGTACTTC.

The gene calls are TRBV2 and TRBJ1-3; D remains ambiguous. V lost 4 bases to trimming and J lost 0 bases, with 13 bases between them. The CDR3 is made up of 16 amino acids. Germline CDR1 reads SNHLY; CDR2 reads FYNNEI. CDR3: CASSAWRDNSGNTIYF. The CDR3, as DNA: TGTGCCAGCAGTGCGTGGCGCGACAACTCTGGAAACACCATATATTTT.

CDR3: CATSRENRVLEKLFF. In nucleotides, the CDR3 is TGTGCCACCAGCAGAGAAAACAGGGTCCTTGAAAAACTGTTTTTT. V usage is TRBV15 and J usage is TRBJ1-4; possible D gene TRBD1, 6 bases. The CDR3 runs 15 residues. In germline, CDR1 is LNHNV, CDR2 YYDKDF (reference sequence). The germline V and J ends were trimmed by 0 bases and 7 bases, with 12 bases remaining between them.

The CDR3 nucleotides are TGTGCCAGCAGTAATCCTTACAGGGGGAGGTCTGAAGCTTTCTTT. Its protein is CASSNPYRGRSEAFF. J is TRBJ1-1 and V is TRBV7-8; 8 bases line up with TRBD1. V lost 6 bases and J lost 6; bases outside the gene matches: 12. The CDR3 is 15 residues long. Germline loops: CDR1 SGHVS, CDR2 FQNEAQ.

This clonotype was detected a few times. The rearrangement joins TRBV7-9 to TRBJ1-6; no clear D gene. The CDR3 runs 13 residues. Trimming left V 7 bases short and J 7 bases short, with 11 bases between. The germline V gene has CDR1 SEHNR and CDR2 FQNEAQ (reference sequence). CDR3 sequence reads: CASNVGGNSPLHF. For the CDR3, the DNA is TGTGCCAGCAATGTTGGTGGGAATTCACCCCTCCACTTT.

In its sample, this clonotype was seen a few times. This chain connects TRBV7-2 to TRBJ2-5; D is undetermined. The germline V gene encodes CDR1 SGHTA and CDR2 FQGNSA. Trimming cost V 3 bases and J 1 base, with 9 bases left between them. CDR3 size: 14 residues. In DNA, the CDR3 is TGTGCCAGCAGCTTCTGGGCAGCCCAAGAGACCCAGTACTTC. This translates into CASSFWAAQETQYF.

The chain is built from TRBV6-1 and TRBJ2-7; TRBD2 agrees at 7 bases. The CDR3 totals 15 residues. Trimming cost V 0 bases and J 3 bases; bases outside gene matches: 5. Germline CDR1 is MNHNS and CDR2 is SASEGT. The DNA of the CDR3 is TGTGCCAGCAGTGAAGCGTGGGCGGGAGTCTACGAGCAGTACTTC. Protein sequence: CASSEAWAGVYEQYF.

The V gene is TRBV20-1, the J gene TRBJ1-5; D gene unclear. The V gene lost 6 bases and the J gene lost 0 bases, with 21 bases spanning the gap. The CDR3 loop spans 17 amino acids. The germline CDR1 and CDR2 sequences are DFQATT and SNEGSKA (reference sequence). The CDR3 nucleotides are TGCAGTGCGCCGAAGGCGCAGAGATTCCTTAGCAATCAGCCCCAGCATTTT. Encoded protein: CSAPKAQRFLSNQPQHF.

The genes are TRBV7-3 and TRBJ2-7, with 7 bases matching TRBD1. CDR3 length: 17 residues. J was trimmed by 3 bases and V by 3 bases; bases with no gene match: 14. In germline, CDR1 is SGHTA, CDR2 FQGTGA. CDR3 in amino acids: CASSFDRIGQGDYEQYF. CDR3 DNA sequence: TGTGCCAGCAGCTTCGACAGGATCGGGCAGGGGGACTACGAGCAGTACTTC.

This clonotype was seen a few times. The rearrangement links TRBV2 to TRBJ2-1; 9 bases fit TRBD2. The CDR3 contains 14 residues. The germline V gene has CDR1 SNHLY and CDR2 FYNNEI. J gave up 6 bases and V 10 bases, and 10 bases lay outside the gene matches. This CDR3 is CATGGASGTNEQFF. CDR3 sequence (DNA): TGTGCCACGGGCGGGGCTAGCGGGACCAATGAGCAGTTCTTC.

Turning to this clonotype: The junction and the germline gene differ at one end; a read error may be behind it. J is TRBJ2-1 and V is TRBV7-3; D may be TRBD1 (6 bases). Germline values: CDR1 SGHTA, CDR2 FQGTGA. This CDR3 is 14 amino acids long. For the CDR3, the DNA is TGTGCCAGCAGCCCGCTACAGGACAGCAATCAGCAGTTCTTC. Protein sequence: CASSPLQDSNQQFF.

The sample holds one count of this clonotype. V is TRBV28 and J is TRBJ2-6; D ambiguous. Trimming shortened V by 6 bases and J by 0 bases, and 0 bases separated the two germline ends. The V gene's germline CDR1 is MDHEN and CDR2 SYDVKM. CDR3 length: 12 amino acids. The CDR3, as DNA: TGTGCCAGCAGCTCTGGGGCCAACGTCCTGACTTTC. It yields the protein CASSSGANVLTF.

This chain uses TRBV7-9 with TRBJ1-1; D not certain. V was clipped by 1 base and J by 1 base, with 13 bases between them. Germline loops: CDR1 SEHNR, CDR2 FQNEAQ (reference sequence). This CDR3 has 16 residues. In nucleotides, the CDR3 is TGTGCCAGCAGCTTAGGGAGTCATTTGCCGAACACTGAAGCTTTCTTT. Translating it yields CASSLGSHLPNTEAFF.

For the CDR3, the DNA is TGTGCCTGGAGTGCGACCGGGAAAGTTGAAGCTTTCTTT. Amino acids: CAWSATGKVEAFF. The rearrangement uses TRBV30 and TRBJ1-1; D gene ambiguous. This CDR3 is built from 13 residues. Germline values: CDR1 GTSNPN, CDR2 SVGIG (reference sequence). Trimming shortened V by 1 base and J by 7 bases, and 13 bases separated the two germline ends.

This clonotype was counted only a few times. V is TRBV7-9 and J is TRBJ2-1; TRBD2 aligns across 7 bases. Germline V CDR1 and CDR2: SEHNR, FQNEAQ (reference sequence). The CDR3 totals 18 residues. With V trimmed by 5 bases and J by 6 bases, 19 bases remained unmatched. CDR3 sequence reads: CASSPKPRLAIPLNEQFF. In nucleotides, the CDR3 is TGTGCCAGCAGCCCGAAACCACGACTAGCTATACCCCTCAATGAGCAGTTCTTC.

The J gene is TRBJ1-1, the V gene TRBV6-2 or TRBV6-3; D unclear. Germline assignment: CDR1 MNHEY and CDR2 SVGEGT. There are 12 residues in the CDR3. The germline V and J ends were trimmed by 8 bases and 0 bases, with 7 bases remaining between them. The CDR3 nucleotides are TGTGCCAGCGGCACCCTGAACACTGAAGCTTTCTTT. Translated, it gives CASGTLNTEAFF.

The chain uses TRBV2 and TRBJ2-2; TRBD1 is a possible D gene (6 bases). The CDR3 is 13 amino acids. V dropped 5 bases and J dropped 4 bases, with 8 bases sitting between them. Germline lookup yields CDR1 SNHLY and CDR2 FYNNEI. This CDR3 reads CASSQDSTGELFF. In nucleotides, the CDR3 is TGTGCCAGCAGTCAGGACAGCACCGGGGAGCTGTTTTTT.

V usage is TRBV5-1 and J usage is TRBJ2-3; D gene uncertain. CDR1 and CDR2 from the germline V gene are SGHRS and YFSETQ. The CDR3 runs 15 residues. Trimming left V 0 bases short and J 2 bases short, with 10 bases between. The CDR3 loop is CASSLGPVDTDTQYF. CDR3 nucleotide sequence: TGCGCCAGCAGCTTGGGACCAGTCGACACAGATACGCAGTATTTT.

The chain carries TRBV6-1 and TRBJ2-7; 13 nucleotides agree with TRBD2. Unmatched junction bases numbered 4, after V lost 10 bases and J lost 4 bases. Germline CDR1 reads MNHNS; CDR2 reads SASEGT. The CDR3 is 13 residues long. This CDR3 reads CATGTSGIYEQYF. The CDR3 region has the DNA TGTGCCACGGGGACTAGCGGGATATACGAGCAGTACTTC.

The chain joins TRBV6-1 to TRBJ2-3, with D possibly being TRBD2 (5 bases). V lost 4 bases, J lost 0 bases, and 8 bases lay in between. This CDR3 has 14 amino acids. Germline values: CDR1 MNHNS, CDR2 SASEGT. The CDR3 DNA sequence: TGTGCCAGCAGTGGGCTAGCTAGCACAGATACGCAGTATTTT. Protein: CASSGLASTDTQYF.

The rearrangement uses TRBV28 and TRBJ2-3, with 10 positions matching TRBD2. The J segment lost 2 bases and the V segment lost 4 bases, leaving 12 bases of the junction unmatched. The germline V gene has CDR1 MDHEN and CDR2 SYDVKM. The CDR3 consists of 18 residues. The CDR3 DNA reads TGTGCCAGCAGTTCCCCGGTGAGGCTAGCGGGAGACACAGATACGCAGTATTTT. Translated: CASSSPVRLAGDTDTQYF.

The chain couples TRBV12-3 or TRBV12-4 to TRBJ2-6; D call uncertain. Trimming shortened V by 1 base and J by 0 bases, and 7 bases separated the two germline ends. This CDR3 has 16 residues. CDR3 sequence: CASSLGRNSGANVLTF. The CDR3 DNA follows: TGTGCCAGCAGTTTAGGGCGGAACTCTGGGGCCAACGTCCTGACTTTC.

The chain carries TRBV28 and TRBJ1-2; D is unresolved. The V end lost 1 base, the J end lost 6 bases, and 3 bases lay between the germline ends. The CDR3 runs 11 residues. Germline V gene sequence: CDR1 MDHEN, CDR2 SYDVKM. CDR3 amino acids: CASSLSDGYTF. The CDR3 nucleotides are TGTGCCAGCAGTTTATCGGATGGCTACACCTTC.